Following are 29 T cell receptor beta chains from one sample sequenced in a study of OX40 agonist ivuxolimab in advanced cancers. Data came from immunoSEQ multiplex PCR; TCRdb stores just in-frame clones and leaves some out. Found here are tens of thousands of clones, 80% to 90% of them singletons; the top ten hold roughly 1%. Sequencing used CD4+ or CD8+ T cells sorted from blood, obtained in a trial of the OX40 agonist ivuxolimab. The receptors originated from an adult with an advanced solid tumor such as melanoma, head and neck, liver or kidney cancer.

The J gene is TRBJ2-7, the V gene TRBV27, with 10 nucleotides matching TRBD2. The CDR3 is 15 amino acids. The germline gives CDR1 MNHEY, CDR2 SMNVEV (reference sequence). V lost 8 bases and J lost 4; bases outside the gene matches: 11. As DNA, the CDR3 is TGTGCCAGCTCCTATAAAAGCGGGGGGGATTACGAGCAGTACTTC. Its translation: CASSYKSGGDYEQYF.

The chain recombines TRBV11-2 with TRBJ2-3, with 10 nucleotides matching TRBD2. The CDR3 runs to 16 residues. CDR1 SGHAT and CDR2 FQNNGV come from the germline V gene. The J segment lost 4 bases and the V segment lost 1 base, leaving 5 bases of the junction unmatched. The CDR3 nucleotides are TGTGCCAGCAGCTTAGTAGCGGGAGGTGGTGCAGATACGCAGTATTTT. It encodes CASSLVAGGGADTQYF.

The chain links TRBV5-4 to TRBJ1-2; TRBD1 might be the D (6 bases). The CDR3 consists of 15 residues. Germline values: CDR1 SGHNT, CDR2 YYREEE (reference sequence). V was cut by 4 bases and J by 0 bases, with 13 bases left in between. This CDR3 reads CASSISGVTNYGYTF. CDR3 nucleotides: TGTGCCAGCAGCATTTCAGGGGTTACTAACTATGGCTACACCTTC.

Regarding this clone: Its ends do not fully match the called genes, so a read error is possible. The chain combines TRBV7-7 with TRBJ2-5; weak D call: TRBD1 (6 bases). The CDR3 spans 13 residues. Germline CDR1 reads SSHAT; CDR2 reads FNYEAQ (reference sequence). The CDR3 sequence is CASTTGIGETQYF. CDR3 DNA: TGTGCTAGCACAACAGGGATCGGGGAGACCCAGTACTTC.

The chain employs TRBV6-6 and TRBJ2-4, with D uncertain. V lost 6 bases and J 9 bases, leaving 9 bases between the germline ends. Germline assignment: CDR1 MNHNY and CDR2 SVGAGI (reference sequence). This CDR3 has 11 residues. The CDR3 sequence is CASSPKGIQYF. The CDR3 DNA sequence: TGTGCCAGCAGCCCCAAAGGCATTCAGTACTTC.

V is TRBV28 and J is TRBJ1-6; possibly TRBD1 for D (5 bases). Per the germline V gene, CDR1 is MDHEN and CDR2 is SYDVKM. Trimming removed 6 bases from V and 15 bases from J, with 15 bases in between. The CDR3 is 12 residues long. The CDR3 loop reads CASRRGTRNLHF. DNA for the CDR3: TGTGCCAGCAGAAGGGGAACTCGTAACCTCCACTTT.

The chain links TRBV7-3 to TRBJ2-2; 10 bases match TRBD1. The germline V gene encodes CDR1 SGHTA and CDR2 FQGTGA. V lost 5 bases, J lost 7 bases, and 7 bases stayed unmatched. There are 15 residues in the CDR3. CDR3 DNA: TGTGCCAGCAGCCCGGGACAGGGGTTGGTCGGGGAGCTGTTTTTT. It specifies CASSPGQGLVGELFF.

This rearrangement joins TRBV7-8 to TRBJ1-5, with D hard to call. The CDR3 has 19 amino acids. In germline, CDR1 is SGHVS, CDR2 FQNEAQ. V lost 1 base to trimming and J lost 3 bases, with 22 bases between them. CDR3 region: CASSLERFVTLRNNQPQHF. The CDR3, as DNA: TGTGCCAGCAGCTTAGAGCGATTCGTGACGCTGAGGAACAATCAGCCCCAGCATTTT.

The chain uses TRBV4-1 and TRBJ2-1, with 10 positions matching TRBD2. Germline V gene sequence: CDR1 MGHRA, CDR2 YSYEKL. This CDR3 comprises 16 residues. Germline trimming cut 2 bases from V and 0 bases from J; bases unmatched to any gene: 1. The CDR3 DNA follows: TGCGCCAGCAGCCAAAGCGGGGGGGTCTCCTACAATGAGCAGTTCTTC. Protein: CASSQSGGVSYNEQFF.

Note on this clone: Its ends do not fully match the called genes, so a read error is possible. The chain recombines TRBV7-3 with TRBJ2-1, with 10 bases that match TRBD2. Germline CDR1 is SGHTA and CDR2 is FQGTGA. The CDR3 totals 13 residues. CDR3 bases: TGTGCCAGCAGCTTAGGGACTAGCGCCCCACGGCTCTTC. The encoded protein is CASSLGTSAPRLF.

This clone was seen a single time. V and J are TRBV6-1 and TRBJ2-6; TRBD2 matches 9 bases. The V and J ends lost 1 base and 4 bases, in that order; junction bases with no gene match: 8. This CDR3 is built from 18 residues. CDR1 MNHNS and CDR2 SASEGT come from the germline V gene. The CDR3 is CASSEGSGGTLGANVLTF. CDR3 DNA sequence: TGTGCCAGCAGTGAAGGTAGCGGGGGCACTCTGGGGGCCAACGTCCTGACTTTC.

The chain recombines TRBV7-2 with TRBJ2-3; TRBD1 agrees at 7 bases. V gave up 5 bases and J gave up 4 bases; unmatched junction bases: 6. The germline V gene encodes CDR1 SGHTA and CDR2 FQGNSA. This CDR3 contains 14 residues. The CDR3 DNA follows: TGTGCCAGCAGCATCAACAGGGGTGCAGATACGCAGTATTTT. It is translated as CASSINRGADTQYF.

V is TRBV6-1 and J is TRBJ1-1, with D uncertain. This CDR3 spans 12 amino acids. Trimming took off 6 bases at V and 0 bases at J, with 5 bases between the two ends. Germline CDR1 MNHNS, CDR2 SASEGT. CDR3: CASRTMNTEAFF. The DNA of the CDR3 is TGTGCCAGCAGAACAATGAACACTGAAGCTTTCTTT.

J is TRBJ2-7 and V is TRBV7-3; D tentatively reads TRBD1 or TRBD2 (5 bases each). Looked up from germline, CDR1 is SGHTA and CDR2 is FQGTGA. This CDR3 spans 13 amino acids. The germline V and J ends were trimmed by 2 bases and 3 bases, with 8 bases remaining between them. The CDR3 protein is CASSLEGLYEQYF. DNA of the CDR3: TGTGCCAGCAGCTTAGAGGGGCTCTACGAGCAGTACTTC.

The J gene is TRBJ1-2, the V gene TRBV6-1, with 7 bases aligning to TRBD1. Per germline, CDR1 MNHNS and CDR2 SASEGT. J lost 2 bases, V lost 7 bases, and 10 bases had no gene match. The CDR3 sequence is 15 residues long. The CDR3 DNA is TGTGCCAGCATTCGCGGAACAGGGGACAACTATGGCTACACCTTC. It is translated as CASIRGTGDNYGYTF.

V gene TRBV29-1 combines with J gene TRBJ2-1; TRBD2 matches 9 bases. Germline loops: CDR1 SQVTM, CDR2 ANQGSEA. The CDR3 is made up of 15 amino acids. J lost 9 bases, V lost 8 bases, and 17 bases had no gene match. The CDR3, as DNA: TGCAGCCCCCCCCGGTGGCTAGCGGGAAACGGTGAGCAGTTCTTC. It codes for CSPPRWLAGNGEQFF.

The gene calls are TRBV6-1 and TRBJ2-3; D uncertain. The CDR3 is 13 residues long. In germline, CDR1 is MNHNS, CDR2 SASEGT. Trimming stripped 11 bases from V and 1 base from J, with 13 bases between. The CDR3 spells CAGSGWGTDTQYF. The CDR3 DNA sequence: TGTGCCGGATCCGGGTGGGGCACAGATACGCAGTATTTT.

This clone was picked up one time. The chain joins TRBV18 to TRBJ2-1; the D is unclear. The CDR3 is 13 residues long. Trimming took off 0 bases at V and 6 bases at J, with 6 bases between the two ends. Germline CDR1 KGHSH, CDR2 LQKENI. CDR3 coding DNA: TGTGCCAGCTCACCACCCTCCCTCAATGAGCAGTTCTTC. Translating it yields CASSPPSLNEQFF.

The V call is TRBV5-1, the J call TRBJ1-3; D unresolved. The CDR3 runs 13 residues. Trimming left V 4 bases short and J 4 bases short, with 9 bases between. From germline, CDR1 is SGHRS and CDR2 YFSETQ. CDR3 region: CASSPGRGNTIYF. The CDR3 DNA reads TGCGCCAGCAGCCCGGGAAGGGGAAACACCATATATTTT.

This chain uses TRBV6-5 with TRBJ1-1; D gene unclear. Trimming took 6 bases from V and 1 from J, leaving 12 bases between them. The CDR3 consists of 14 residues. The germline V gene encodes CDR1 MNHEY and CDR2 SVGAGI. The CDR3 sequence: CASRQTFGNTEAFF. CDR3 bases: TGTGCCAGCAGGCAGACGTTTGGGAACACTGAAGCTTTCTTT.

This clone was seen a handful of times. The chain links TRBV28 to TRBJ1-6; 8 bases are shared with TRBD1. Germline CDR1 reads MDHEN; CDR2 reads SYDVKM. This CDR3 is built from 15 residues. J lost 9 bases, V lost 6 bases, and 10 bases had no gene match. The CDR3 protein is CASSPGGDRSSPLHF. In DNA, the CDR3 is TGTGCCAGCAGCCCGGGAGGGGACAGGTCTTCACCCCTCCACTTT.

The DNA of the CDR3 is TGTGCCAGCAGCCCCGGCCGGACTACCCGCTACGAGCAGTACTTC. Its protein product is CASSPGRTTRYEQYF. The chain couples TRBV14 to TRBJ2-7, with D perhaps TRBD2 (6 bases). CDR1 and CDR2 from the germline V gene are SGHDN and FVKESK. The CDR3 totals 15 residues. V was trimmed by 4 bases and J by 3 bases, leaving 16 bases between them.

This chain connects TRBV10-2 to TRBJ2-7; 8 bases align to TRBD2. Germline V lookup: CDR1 WSHSY, CDR2 SAAADI. J gave up 9 bases and V 7 bases, and 11 bases lay outside the gene matches. This CDR3 contains 13 residues. The DNA of the CDR3 is TGCGCCAGCACCATCTCAGCGGGAGCCTCGCAGTACTTC. Its protein product is CASTISAGASQYF.

The chain recombines TRBV6-6 with TRBJ1-1; no clear D gene. The V end lost 2 bases, the J end lost 4 bases, and 2 bases lay between the germline ends. CDR3 length: 11 residues. Germline CDR1 reads MNHNY; CDR2 reads SVGAGI (reference sequence). CDR3 bases: TGTGCCAGCAGTTACAGCACTGAAGCTTTCTTT. This encodes CASSYSTEAFF.

This chain connects TRBV28 to TRBJ2-1, with TRBD1 as a possible D gene (5 bases). Germline V gene sequence: CDR1 MDHEN, CDR2 SYDVKM. Trimming removed 8 bases at V and 5 bases at J, with 10 bases between. The CDR3 has 12 amino acids. The CDR3 DNA follows: TGTGCCAGCCCAGGGTTGAACAATGAGCAGTTCTTC. Translation: CASPGLNNEQFF.

This sequence joins TRBV2 and TRBJ1-1, with D unclear. The CDR3 sequence is 13 residues long. Germline lookup yields CDR1 SNHLY and CDR2 FYNNEI. V dropped 3 bases and J dropped 5 bases, with 10 bases sitting between them. The CDR3 region is CASSEGTRTEAFF. CDR3 sequence (DNA): TGTGCCAGCAGTGAGGGCACTAGGACTGAAGCTTTCTTT.

The rearrangement joins TRBV28 to TRBJ2-5; D not resolved. Germline loops: CDR1 MDHEN, CDR2 SYDVKM. CDR3 length: 13 amino acids. Trimming shortened V by 7 bases and J by 5 bases, and 14 bases separated the two germline ends. The CDR3 region is CASTYIDAETQYF. CDR3 in DNA: TGTGCCAGCACCTACATTGACGCGGAGACCCAGTACTTC.

The chain combines TRBV19 with TRBJ2-5; TRBD2 matches 14 bases. Trimming at V came to 5 bases and at J to 5 bases, leaving 4 bases not matched to a gene. Germline CDR1 is LNHDA and CDR2 is SQIVND (reference sequence). The CDR3 extends over 15 amino acids. The CDR3 bases are TGTGCCAGTAGTCTGGGGACTAGCGGGAGTGAGACCCAGTACTTC. Protein product: CASSLGTSGSETQYF.

The chain joins TRBV7-9 to TRBJ1-2; D possibly corresponds to TRBD1 (5 bases). The V gene lost 2 bases and the J gene lost 8 bases, with 15 bases spanning the gap. The germline V gene encodes CDR1 SEHNR and CDR2 FQNEAQ (reference sequence). This CDR3 is 14 amino acids long. CDR3 in DNA: TGTGCCAGCAGCTTAATCCCCCAGTCAGGGGGCTACACCTTC. Translating gives CASSLIPQSGGYTF.